The following is a TCR beta chain sequence with its context. Its antigen is as yet unknown. The sample belongs to a study of beta chain features in type 1 diabetes. All of the isolated RNA was reverse transcribed, so expressed TCRB transcripts were sequenced. The protocol was immunoSEQ multiplex PCR, while the TCRdb copy is restricted to in-frame clones and leaves out a portion. The sample lists 300,000 to 400,000 clones; under 8.5% were seen once. V dropped 6 bases and J dropped 9; count of bases not matched to a gene: 13. Germline CDR1 reads SQVTM; CDR2 reads ANQGSEA. The CDR3 runs to 13 residues. Notes on the study in general: All four CD4+ subsets of Type 1 diabetes patients contained TCRB CDR3s that were moderately but significantly shorter.

The J gene is TRBJ1-2, the V gene TRBV29-1, with 7 bases lining up with TRBD1. This TCR was sampled from a woman aged 18 to 35 in good health. The source material was central memory CD4+ T cells from blood. CDR3 nucleotide sequence: TGCAGCGTCGTAATCGCAGGACAGGTGCGCTACACCTTC. This translates into CSVVIAGQVRYTF.